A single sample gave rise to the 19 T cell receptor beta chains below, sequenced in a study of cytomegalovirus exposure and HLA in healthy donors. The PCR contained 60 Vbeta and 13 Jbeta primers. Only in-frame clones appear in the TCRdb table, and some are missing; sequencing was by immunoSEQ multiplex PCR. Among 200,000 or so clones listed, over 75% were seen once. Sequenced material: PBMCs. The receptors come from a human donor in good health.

The CDR3 loop is CASSLSGTGGQPQHF. In DNA, the CDR3 is TGTGCCAGCAGTTTATCGGGGACAGGGGGTCAGCCCCAGCATTTT. The chain has TRBV27 and TRBJ1-5, with 11 bases aligning to TRBD1. The ends lost 0 bases at V and 6 bases at J; junction bases unmatched: 1. Germline V gene lookup returns CDR1 MNHEY and CDR2 SMNVEV (reference sequence). The CDR3 is 15 residues long.

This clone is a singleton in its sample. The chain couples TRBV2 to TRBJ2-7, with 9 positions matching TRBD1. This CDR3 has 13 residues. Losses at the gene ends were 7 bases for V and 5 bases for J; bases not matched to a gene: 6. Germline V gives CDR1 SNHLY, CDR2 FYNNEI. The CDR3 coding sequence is TGTGCCAGCACAGGACAGGGGTACAACGAGCAGTACTTC. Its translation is CASTGQGYNEQYF.

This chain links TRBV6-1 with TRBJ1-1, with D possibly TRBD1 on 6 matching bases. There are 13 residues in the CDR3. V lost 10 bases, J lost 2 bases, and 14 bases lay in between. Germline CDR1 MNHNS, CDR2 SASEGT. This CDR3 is CATMGAGNTEAFF. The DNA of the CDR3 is TGTGCCACCATGGGGGCAGGCAACACTGAAGCTTTCTTT.

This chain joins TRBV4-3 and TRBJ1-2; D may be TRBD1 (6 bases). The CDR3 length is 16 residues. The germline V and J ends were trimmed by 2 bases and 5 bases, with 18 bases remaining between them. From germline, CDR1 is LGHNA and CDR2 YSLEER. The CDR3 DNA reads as TGCGCCAGCAGCCAACGGGCTCAGGGGATGCAGTATGGCTACACCTTC. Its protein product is CASSQRAQGMQYGYTF.

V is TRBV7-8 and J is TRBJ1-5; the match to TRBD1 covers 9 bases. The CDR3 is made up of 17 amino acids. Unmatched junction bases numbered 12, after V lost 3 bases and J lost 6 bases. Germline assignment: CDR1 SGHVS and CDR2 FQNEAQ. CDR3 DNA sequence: TGTGCCAGCAGCTTGGGCACCGGGACAGGGATCGGTCAGCCCCAGCATTTT. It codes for CASSLGTGTGIGQPQHF.

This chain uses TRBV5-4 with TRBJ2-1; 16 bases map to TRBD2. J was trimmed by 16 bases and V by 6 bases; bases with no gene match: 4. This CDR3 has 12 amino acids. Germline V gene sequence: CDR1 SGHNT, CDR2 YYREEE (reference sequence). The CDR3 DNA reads TGTGCCAGCATGGGACTAGCGGGAGGGGAATTCTTC. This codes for CASMGLAGGEFF.

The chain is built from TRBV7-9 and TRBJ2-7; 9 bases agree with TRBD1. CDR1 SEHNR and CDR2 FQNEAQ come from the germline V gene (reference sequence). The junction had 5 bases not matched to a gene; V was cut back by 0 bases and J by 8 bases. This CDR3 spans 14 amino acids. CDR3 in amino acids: CASSLAATGGQQYF. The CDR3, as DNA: TGTGCCAGCAGCTTAGCCGCGACAGGGGGTCAGCAGTACTTC.

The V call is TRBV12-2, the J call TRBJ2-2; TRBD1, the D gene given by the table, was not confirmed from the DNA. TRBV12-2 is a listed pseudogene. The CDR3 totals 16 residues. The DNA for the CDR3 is TGTGCAAGTCGCCCCCGACAGGGCCAGAACACCGGGGAGCTGTTTTTT. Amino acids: CASRPRQGQNTGELFF.

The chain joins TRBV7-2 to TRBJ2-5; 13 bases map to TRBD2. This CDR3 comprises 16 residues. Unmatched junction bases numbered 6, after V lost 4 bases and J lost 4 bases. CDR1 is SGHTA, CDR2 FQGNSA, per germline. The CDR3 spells CASSSGGLAGRETQYF. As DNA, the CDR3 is TGTGCCAGCAGCTCCGGGGGACTAGCGGGAAGAGAGACCCAGTACTTC.

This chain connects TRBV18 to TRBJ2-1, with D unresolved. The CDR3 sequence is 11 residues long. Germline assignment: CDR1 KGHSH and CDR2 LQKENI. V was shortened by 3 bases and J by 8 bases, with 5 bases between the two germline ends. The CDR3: CASSPGDEQFF. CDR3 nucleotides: TGTGCCAGCTCACCGGGCGATGAGCAGTTCTTC.

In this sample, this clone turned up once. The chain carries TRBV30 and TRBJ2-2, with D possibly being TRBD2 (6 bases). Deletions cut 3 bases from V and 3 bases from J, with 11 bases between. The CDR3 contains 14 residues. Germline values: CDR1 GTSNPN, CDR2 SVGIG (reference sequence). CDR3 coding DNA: TGTGCCTGGAGGGGCGGGACGTACACCGGGGAGCTGTTTTTT. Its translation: CAWRGGTYTGELFF.

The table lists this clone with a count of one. DNA of the CDR3: TGTGCCAGCAGTCTGACTAGCGGGAGGGCCGAGCAGTACTTC. Amino acids: CASSLTSGRAEQYF. The chain combines TRBV28 with TRBJ2-7; 14 positions match TRBD2. Germline V lookup: CDR1 MDHEN, CDR2 SYDVKM. This CDR3 region has 14 residues. J gave up 6 bases and V 5 bases, and 3 bases lay outside the gene matches.

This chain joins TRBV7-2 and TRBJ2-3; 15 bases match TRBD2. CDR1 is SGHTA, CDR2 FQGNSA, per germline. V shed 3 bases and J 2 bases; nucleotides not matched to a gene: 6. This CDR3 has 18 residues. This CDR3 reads CASSLGLAGGSHTDTQYF. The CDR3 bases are TGTGCCAGCAGCTTGGGACTAGCGGGAGGTTCTCACACAGATACGCAGTATTTT.

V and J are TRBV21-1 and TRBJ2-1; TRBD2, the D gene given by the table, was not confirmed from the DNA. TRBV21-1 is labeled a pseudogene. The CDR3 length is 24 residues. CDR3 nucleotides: TGTGCCAGCACTTTCCCATACTCGGCTAGCGGGAGGAGATATTGGGTCGGTGGGGGAGATGAGCAGTTCTTC. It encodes CASTFPYSASGRRYWVGGGDEQFF.

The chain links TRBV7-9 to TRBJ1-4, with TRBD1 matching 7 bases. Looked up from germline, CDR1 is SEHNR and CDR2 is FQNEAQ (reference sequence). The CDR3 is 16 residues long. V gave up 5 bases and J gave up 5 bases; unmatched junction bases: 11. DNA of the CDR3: TGTGCCAGCAGCATCAACCGGGACAGTAAAAATGAAAAACTGTTTTTT. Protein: CASSINRDSKNEKLFF.

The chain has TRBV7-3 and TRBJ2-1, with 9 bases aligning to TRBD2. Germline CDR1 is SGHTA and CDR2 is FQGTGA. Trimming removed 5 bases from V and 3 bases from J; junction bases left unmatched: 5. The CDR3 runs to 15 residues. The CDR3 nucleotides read TGTGCCAGCAGCCAATCGACTAGCGGCTACAATGAGCAGTTCTTC. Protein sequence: CASSQSTSGYNEQFF.

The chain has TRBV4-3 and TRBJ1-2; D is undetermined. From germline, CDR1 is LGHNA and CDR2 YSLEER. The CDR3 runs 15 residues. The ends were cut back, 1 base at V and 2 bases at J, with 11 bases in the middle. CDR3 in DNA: TGCGCCAGCAGCCAAGCGCAGTCGGGGAACTATGGCTACACCTTC. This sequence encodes CASSQAQSGNYGYTF.

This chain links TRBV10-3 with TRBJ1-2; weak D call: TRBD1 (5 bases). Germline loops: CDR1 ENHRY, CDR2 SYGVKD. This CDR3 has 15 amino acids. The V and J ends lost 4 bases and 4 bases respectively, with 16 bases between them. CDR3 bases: TGTGCCATCAGTGTCCAGCAGGGAGGTGGCTATGGCTACACCTTC. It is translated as CAISVQQGGGYGYTF.

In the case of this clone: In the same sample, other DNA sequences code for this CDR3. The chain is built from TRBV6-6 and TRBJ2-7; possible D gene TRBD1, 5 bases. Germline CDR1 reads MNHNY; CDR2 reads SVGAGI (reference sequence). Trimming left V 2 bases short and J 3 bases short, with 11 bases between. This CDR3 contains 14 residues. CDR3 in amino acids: CASSYPDRSYEQYF. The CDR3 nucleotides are TGTGCCAGCAGTTACCCCGACAGAAGCTACGAGCAGTACTTC.